Described below is a single TCR beta chain sequence and its context. This sample stems from a study of PD-L1 blockade in urothelial cancer. Spiking each PCR with synthetic TCR analog templates was performed. Generated by immunoSEQ multiplex PCR, the TCRdb table keeps only in-frame clones and is missing some. In the table there are roughly 100,000 clones, over 75% of which are singletons. This CDR3 is 14 amino acids long. With 9 bases clipped from V and 0 bases from J, the junction kept 7 bases outside the gene matches. Per the germline V gene, CDR1 is MNHNS and CDR2 is SASEGT. Per patient, between 1 and 8 samples were collected at pretreatment and on-treatment time points.

The clonotype comes from a man in his fifties or sixties with urothelial cancer. The material sequenced was PBMCs, taken around atezolizumab (anti-PD-L1) treatment. The J gene is TRBJ2-7, the V gene TRBV6-1; 8 bases fit TRBD1. The CDR3 here is CASRGGTGSYEQYF. Written as DNA, the CDR3 is TGTGCCAGTCGAGGAGGGACAGGCTCCTACGAGCAGTACTTC.